This T cell receptor (beta chain) was found in a study of T cell responses to AZD1222 COVID-19 vaccine. Regarding the study as a whole: White British donors predominated, females outnumbered males, and clonal diversity was possibly underestimated. Among AZD1222 vaccinees, only six were seropositive at baseline. Spike was spanned by vaccine-associated CD4 TCRs, which were dominant at 160-218 and 743-854.

With regard to this clone: Its antigen is not identified.

It was second doses at about 4 or about 12 weeks that were pooled. Assay: immunoSEQ multiplex PCR; the TCRdb copy retains only in-frame clones and omits some. The repertoire holds 65,000 to 95,000 clones, 75% to 90% seen once, with less than 11% in the top ten. The CDR3 length is 15 residues. From germline, CDR1 is LNHNV and CDR2 YYDKDF (reference sequence). Trimming took off 0 bases at V and 3 bases at J, with 9 bases between the two ends. The sequenced sample was peripheral blood, obtained 28 days after the second AZD1222 dose. The chain uses TRBV15 and TRBJ1-3; D ambiguous. The TCR comes from an adult who received the AZD1222 COVID-19 vaccine. The CDR3 coding sequence is TGTGCCACCAGCAGAGATCGAGGGATTGGAAACACCATATATTTT. Its protein product is CATSRDRGIGNTIYF.